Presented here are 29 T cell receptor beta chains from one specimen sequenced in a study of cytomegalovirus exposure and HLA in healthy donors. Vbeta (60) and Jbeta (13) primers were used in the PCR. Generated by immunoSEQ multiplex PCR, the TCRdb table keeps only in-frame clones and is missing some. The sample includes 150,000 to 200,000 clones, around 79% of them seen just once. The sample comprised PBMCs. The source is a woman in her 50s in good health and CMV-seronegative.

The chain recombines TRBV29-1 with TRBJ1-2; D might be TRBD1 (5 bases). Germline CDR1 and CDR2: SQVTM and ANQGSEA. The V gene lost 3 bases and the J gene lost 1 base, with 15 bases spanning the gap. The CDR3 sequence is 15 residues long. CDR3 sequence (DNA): TGCAGCGTTGAGTCCAGGGATCTTAATAACTATGGCTACACCTTC. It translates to CSVESRDLNNYGYTF.

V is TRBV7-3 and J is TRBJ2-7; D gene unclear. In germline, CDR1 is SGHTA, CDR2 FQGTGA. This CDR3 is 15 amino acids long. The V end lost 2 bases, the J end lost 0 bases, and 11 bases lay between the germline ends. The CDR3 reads CASSLSQAVSYEQYF. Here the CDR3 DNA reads TGTGCCAGCAGCTTATCCCAAGCCGTCTCCTACGAGCAGTACTTC.

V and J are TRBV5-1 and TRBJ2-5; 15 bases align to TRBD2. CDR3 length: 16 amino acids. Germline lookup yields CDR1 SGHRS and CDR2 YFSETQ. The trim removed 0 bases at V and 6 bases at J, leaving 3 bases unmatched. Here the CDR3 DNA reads TGCGCCAGCAGCTTGGGGACTAGCGGGAGGGTAAAGACCCAGTACTTC. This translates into CASSLGTSGRVKTQYF.

Here the CDR3 reads CASSQVDGRGPRAHYEQYF. The CDR3 DNA reads TGCGCCAGCAGCCAAGTGGACGGGAGGGGGCCGAGGGCCCATTACGAGCAGTACTTC. The chain is built from TRBV4-1 and TRBJ2-7, with a weak D call TRBD2 (8 bases). Germline-derived CDR1 and CDR2 are MGHRA and YSYEKL. Deletions cut 1 base from V and 4 bases from J, with 26 bases between. The CDR3 totals 19 residues.

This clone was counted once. CDR3 in amino acids: CASSQRGQGGNTEAFF. The CDR3 nucleotides are TGTGCCAGCAGCCAACGTGGACAGGGGGGGAACACTGAAGCTTTCTTT. The chain couples TRBV4-2 to TRBJ1-1; TRBD1 agrees at 10 bases. The junction had 4 bases not matched to a gene; V was cut back by 2 bases and J by 1 base. The CDR3 has 16 amino acids. Germline V CDR1 and CDR2: LGHNA, YNFKEQ.

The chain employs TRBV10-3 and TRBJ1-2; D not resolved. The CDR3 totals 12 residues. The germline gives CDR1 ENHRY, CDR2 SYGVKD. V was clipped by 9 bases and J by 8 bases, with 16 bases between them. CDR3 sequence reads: CAITGFPGGYTF. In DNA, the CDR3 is TGTGCCATAACGGGGTTCCCGGGGGGCTACACCTTC.

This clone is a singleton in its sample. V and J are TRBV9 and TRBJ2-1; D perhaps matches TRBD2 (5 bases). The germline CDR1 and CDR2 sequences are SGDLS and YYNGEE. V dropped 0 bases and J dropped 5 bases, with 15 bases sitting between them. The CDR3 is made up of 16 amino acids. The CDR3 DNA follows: TGTGCCAGCAGCGTAGATCCGAGAGGGAAGGACAATGAGCAGTTCTTC. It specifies CASSVDPRGKDNEQFF.

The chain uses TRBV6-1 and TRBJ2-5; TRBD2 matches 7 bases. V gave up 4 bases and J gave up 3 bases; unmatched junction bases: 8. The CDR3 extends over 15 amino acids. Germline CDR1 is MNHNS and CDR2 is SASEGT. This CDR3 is CASSGRSGHKETQYF. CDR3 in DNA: TGTGCCAGCAGTGGACGTAGCGGGCACAAAGAGACCCAGTACTTC.

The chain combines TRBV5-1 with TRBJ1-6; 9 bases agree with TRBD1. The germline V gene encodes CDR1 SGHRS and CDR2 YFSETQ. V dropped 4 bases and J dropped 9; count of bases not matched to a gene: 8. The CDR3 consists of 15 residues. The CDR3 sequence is CASSPGQGRGSPLHF. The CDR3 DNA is TGCGCCAGCAGCCCCGGACAGGGGAGGGGTTCACCCCTCCACTTT.

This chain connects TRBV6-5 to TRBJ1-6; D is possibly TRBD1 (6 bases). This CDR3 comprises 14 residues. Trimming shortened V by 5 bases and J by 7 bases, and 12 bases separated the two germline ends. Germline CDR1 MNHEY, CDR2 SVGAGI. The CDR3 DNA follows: TGTGCCAGCAGTAACAGGGTCGGAAATTCACCCCTCCACTTT. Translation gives CASSNRVGNSPLHF.

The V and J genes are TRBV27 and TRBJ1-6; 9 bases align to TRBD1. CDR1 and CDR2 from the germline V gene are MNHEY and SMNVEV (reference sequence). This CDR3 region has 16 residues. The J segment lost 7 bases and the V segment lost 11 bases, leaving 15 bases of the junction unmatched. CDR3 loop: CASRRGDRVSNSPLHF. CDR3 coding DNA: TGTGCCTCCCGCCGCGGGGACAGGGTCAGCAATTCACCCCTCCACTTT.

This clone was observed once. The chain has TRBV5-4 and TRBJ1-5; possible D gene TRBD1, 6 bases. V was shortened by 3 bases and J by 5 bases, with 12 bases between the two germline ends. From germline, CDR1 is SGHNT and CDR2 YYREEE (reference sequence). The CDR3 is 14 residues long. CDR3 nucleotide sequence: TGTGCCAGCAGCTCAGGGGACCCGGATCAGCCCCAGCATTTT. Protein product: CASSSGDPDQPQHF.

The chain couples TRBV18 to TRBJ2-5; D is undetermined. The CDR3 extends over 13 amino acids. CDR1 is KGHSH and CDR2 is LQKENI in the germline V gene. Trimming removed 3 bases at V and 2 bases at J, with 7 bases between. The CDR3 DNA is TGTGCCAGCTCACCTTCGAGGCAAGAGACCCAGTACTTC. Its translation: CASSPSRQETQYF.

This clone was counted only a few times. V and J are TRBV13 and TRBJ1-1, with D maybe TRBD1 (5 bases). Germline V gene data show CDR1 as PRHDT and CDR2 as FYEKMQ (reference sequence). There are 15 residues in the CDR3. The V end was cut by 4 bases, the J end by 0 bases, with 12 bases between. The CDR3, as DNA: TGTGCCAGCAGCTACTCCGACAGAATGAACACTGAAGCTTTCTTT. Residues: CASSYSDRMNTEAFF.

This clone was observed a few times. The CDR3 DNA sequence: TGTGCCAGCAGTTCGACAGGGTACCCTGGGGCCAACGTCCTGACTTTC. It is translated as CASSSTGYPGANVLTF. This chain uses TRBV27 with TRBJ2-6; 7 positions agree with TRBD1. CDR3 length: 16 residues. Germline CDR1 MNHEY, CDR2 SMNVEV (reference sequence). Losses at the gene ends were 4 bases for V and 2 bases for J; bases not matched to a gene: 5. The entire variable domain, with the rest obtained from reference TRBV27 and TRBJ2-6, is as follows: EAQVTQNPRYLITVTGKKLTVTCSQNMNHEYMSWYRQDPGLGLRQIYYSMNVEVTDKGDVPEGYKVSRKEKRNFPLILESPSPNQTSLYFCASSSTGYPGANVLTFGAGSRLTVL.

CDR3 region: CASSQDVNRQETQYF. The CDR3 DNA reads TGCGCCAGCAGCCAAGATGTGAACAGGCAAGAGACCCAGTACTTC. The chain uses TRBV4-3 and TRBJ2-5; a weak D match, TRBD1 (5 bases). CDR1 is LGHNA, CDR2 YSLEER, per germline. V was clipped by 0 bases and J by 2 bases, with 10 bases between them. CDR3 size: 15 residues.

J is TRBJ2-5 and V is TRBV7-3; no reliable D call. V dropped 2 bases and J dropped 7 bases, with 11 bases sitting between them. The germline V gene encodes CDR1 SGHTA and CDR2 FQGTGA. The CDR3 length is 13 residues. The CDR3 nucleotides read TGTGCCAGCAGCTTAGTTGCTACGGGGACCCAGTACTTC. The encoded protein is CASSLVATGTQYF.

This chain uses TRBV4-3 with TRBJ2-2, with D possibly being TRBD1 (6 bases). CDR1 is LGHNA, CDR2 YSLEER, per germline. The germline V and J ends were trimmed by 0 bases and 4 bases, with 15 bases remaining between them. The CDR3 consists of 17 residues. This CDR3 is CASSQDLQQGGTGELFF. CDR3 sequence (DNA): TGCGCCAGCAGCCAAGATTTGCAACAAGGGGGCACCGGGGAGCTGTTTTTT.

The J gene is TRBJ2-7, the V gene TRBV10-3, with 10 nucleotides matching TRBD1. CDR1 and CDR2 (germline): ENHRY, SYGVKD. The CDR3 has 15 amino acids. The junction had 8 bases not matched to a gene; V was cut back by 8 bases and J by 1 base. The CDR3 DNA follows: TGTGCCATCGACGGCCGGGACAGGGGATCCTACGAGCAGTACTTC. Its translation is CAIDGRDRGSYEQYF.

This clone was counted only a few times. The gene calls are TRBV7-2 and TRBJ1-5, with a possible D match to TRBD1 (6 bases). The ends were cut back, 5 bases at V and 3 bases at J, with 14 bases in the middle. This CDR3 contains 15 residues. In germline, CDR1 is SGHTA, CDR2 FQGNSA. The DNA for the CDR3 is TGTGCCAGCAGCCCCCGAGGGACAAACAATCAGCCCCAGCATTTT. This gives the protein CASSPRGTNNQPQHF.

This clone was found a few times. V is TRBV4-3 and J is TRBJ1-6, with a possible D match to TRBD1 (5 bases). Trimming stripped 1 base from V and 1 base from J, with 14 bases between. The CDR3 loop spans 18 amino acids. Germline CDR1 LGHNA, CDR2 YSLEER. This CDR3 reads CASSQALDAGSYNSPLHF. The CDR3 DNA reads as TGCGCCAGCAGCCAAGCTTTGGACGCAGGGTCCTATAATTCACCCCTCCACTTT.

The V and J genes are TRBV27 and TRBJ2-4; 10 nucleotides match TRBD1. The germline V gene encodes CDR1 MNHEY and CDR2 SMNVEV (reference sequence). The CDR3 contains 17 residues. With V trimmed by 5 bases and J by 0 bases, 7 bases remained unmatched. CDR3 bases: TGTGCCAGCAGTCTCAAGGGACAGGGGCTAGCCAAAAACATTCAGTACTTC. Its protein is CASSLKGQGLAKNIQYF.

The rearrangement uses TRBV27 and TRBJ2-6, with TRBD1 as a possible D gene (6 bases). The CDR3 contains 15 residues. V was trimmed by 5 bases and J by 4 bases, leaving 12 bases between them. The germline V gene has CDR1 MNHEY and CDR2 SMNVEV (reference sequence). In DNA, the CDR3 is TGTGCCAGCAGTGAACAGGGCTTAGGGGCCAACGTCCTGACTTTC. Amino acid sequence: CASSEQGLGANVLTF.

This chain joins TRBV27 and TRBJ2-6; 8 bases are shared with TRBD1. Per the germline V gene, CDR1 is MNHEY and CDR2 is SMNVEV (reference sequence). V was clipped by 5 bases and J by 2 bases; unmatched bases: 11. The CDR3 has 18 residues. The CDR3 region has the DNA TGTGCCAGCAGTCCATCGACAGGGGTGCCGCCTGGGGCCAACGTCCTGACTTTC. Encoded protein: CASSPSTGVPPGANVLTF.

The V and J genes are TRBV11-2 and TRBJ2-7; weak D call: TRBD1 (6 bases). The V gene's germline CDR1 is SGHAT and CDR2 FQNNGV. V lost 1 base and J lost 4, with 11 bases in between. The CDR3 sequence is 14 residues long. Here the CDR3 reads CASSLVGAGYEQYF. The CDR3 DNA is TGTGCCAGCAGCTTAGTGGGGGCTGGGTACGAGCAGTACTTC.

The CDR3 DNA follows: TGTGCCAGCATTGAGTCCTGGAGCCGGTCTTACACTGAAGCTTTCTTT. It is translated as CASIESWSRSYTEAFF. This rearrangement joins TRBV6-6 to TRBJ1-1, with no clear D. The CDR3 has 16 amino acids. The germline V gene encodes CDR1 MNHNY and CDR2 SVGAGI (reference sequence). Trimming stripped 7 bases from V and 3 bases from J, with 21 bases between.

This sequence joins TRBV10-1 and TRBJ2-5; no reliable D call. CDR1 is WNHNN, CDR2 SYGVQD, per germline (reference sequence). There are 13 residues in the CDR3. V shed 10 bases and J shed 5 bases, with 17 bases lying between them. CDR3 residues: CATLRGARETQYF. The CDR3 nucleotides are TGCGCCACCTTGAGAGGAGCGAGGGAGACCCAGTACTTC.

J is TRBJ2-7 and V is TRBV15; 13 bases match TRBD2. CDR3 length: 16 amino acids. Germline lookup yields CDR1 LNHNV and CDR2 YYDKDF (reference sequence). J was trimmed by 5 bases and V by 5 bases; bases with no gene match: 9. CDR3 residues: CATSSRTSGSSHEQYF. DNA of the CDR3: TGTGCCACCAGCTCCCGGACTAGCGGGAGTTCACACGAGCAGTACTTC.

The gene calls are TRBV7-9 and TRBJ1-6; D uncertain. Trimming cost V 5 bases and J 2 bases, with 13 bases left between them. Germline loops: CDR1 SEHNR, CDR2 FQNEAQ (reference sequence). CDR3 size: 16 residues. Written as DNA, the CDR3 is TGTGCCAGCAGCACCGAAGCCGGGGCCTATAATTCACCCCTCCACTTT. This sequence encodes CASSTEAGAYNSPLHF.